This T cell receptor (delta chain) appears in the sequencing data of a study of γδ T cells in repeated Plasmodium falciparum infection. This clone was observed a few times. The protein that TCRdb holds for this DNA derives from a much larger clone and differs from the translated DNA at residue 12, which likely indicates a read error; the protein shown here is translated from the DNA. The germline V gene has CDR1 TSWWSYY and CDR2 QGS. The CDR3 is 14 amino acids. Bulk repertoires came from Vgamma9/Vdelta2+ or Vdelta2-negative gammadelta T cells flow-sorted from PBMC. TCRdb reanalysed the multiplex PCR reads with CATT. The profile covers 75,000 to 95,000 delta-chain clones, with approximately 0.92% appearing a single time and around 9.6% taken by the ten largest.

The source material was gamma-delta T cells from blood. This receptor was taken from a pool of human donors (malaria-infected and uninfected, not separated). V and J are TRDV1 and TRDJ1; D is undetermined. The CDR3, as DNA: TGTGCTCTTGGGGCCTTTTCGAACACCGATAAACCCATCTTT. Protein sequence: CALGAFSNTDKPIF.